The 7 T cell receptor beta chains presented below share a single source sample, sequenced in a study of cytomegalovirus exposure and HLA in healthy donors. The study ran its PCR with 60 Vbeta and 13 Jbeta primers. The method was immunoSEQ multiplex PCR; TCRdb's version includes in-frame clones alone and lacks a portion of them. The sample comprises tens of thousands of clones, 70% of which are singletons, and about 8.9% rests with the top ten. Sequenced: PBMCs. Source of these receptors: a woman aged 45-65 years in good health and CMV-seropositive.

This clone has more than one count but fewer than ten. V and J are TRBV7-7 and TRBJ2-1, with D tentatively TRBD1 (6 bases). Germline V CDR1 and CDR2: SSHAT, FNYEAQ (reference sequence). The CDR3 is 13 amino acids. Trimming took 5 bases from V and 10 from J, leaving 15 bases between them. CDR3 protein: CASSLTGSGEQFF. CDR3 in DNA: TGTGCCAGCAGCCTTACAGGGTCCGGCGAGCAGTTCTTC.

This chain uses TRBV13 with TRBJ2-3; 7 nucleotides line up with TRBD1. Germline V CDR1 and CDR2: PRHDT, FYEKMQ (reference sequence). Trimming at V came to 5 bases and at J to 2 bases, leaving 7 bases not matched to a gene. CDR3 length equals 15 residues. DNA of the CDR3: TGTGCCAGCAGCCTTACAGGGGCGGACACAGATACGCAGTATTTT. Translation gives CASSLTGADTDTQYF.

The chain uses TRBV5-1 and TRBJ2-1; TRBD2 matches at 13 bases. This CDR3 contains 15 residues. V was pared by 2 bases and J by 6 bases, with 2 bases of the junction left unmatched. Germline-derived CDR1 and CDR2 are SGHRS and YFSETQ. The CDR3 spells CASSLTSGGANEQFF. CDR3 bases: TGCGCCAGCAGCTTAACTAGCGGGGGGGCCAATGAGCAGTTCTTC.

The chain is built from TRBV6-5 and TRBJ1-6; D perhaps matches TRBD1 (5 bases). The V gene's germline CDR1 is MNHEY and CDR2 SVGAGI. The CDR3 is made up of 16 amino acids. V dropped 0 bases and J dropped 8 bases, with 14 bases sitting between them. The CDR3: CASSYSRGGRDSPLHF. The CDR3, as DNA: TGTGCCAGCAGTTACTCAAGGGGCGGAAGGGATTCACCCCTCCACTTT.

This sequence joins TRBV14 and TRBJ1-4; maybe TRBD1 (5 bases). The CDR3 is made up of 15 amino acids. V shed 3 bases and J shed 3 bases, with 11 bases lying between them. The germline V gene has CDR1 SGHDN and CDR2 FVKESK. The CDR3 nucleotides are TGTGCCAGCAGCCACGCCGGGGACTCTAATGAAAAACTGTTTTTT. Translating gives CASSHAGDSNEKLFF.

The chain recombines TRBV30 with TRBJ1-2, with D perhaps TRBD1 (6 bases). Looked up from germline, CDR1 is GTSNPN and CDR2 is SVGIG (reference sequence). The CDR3 runs 13 residues. V was shortened by 8 bases and J by 8 bases, with 21 bases between the two germline ends. CDR3 nucleotide sequence: TGTGCCGGGACAAGGGGGGGTGTAGTCGGCTACACCTTC. Amino acids: CAGTRGGVVGYTF.

The chain combines TRBV7-3 with TRBJ2-7; 9 bases match TRBD1. Trimming cost V 2 bases and J 6 bases; bases outside gene matches: 8. This CDR3 is 15 amino acids long. Germline-derived CDR1 and CDR2 are SGHTA and FQGTGA. The CDR3 sequence: CASSLSPGTGSEQYF. The CDR3 DNA sequence: TGTGCCAGCAGCTTATCCCCCGGGACAGGGAGCGAGCAGTACTTC.